The next 15 T cell receptor beta chains were all read from a single sample in a study of blood T cell repertoires in COVID-19. Data came from immunoSEQ multiplex PCR; TCRdb stores just in-frame clones and leaves some out. The table lists about 23,000 clones, 88% of them singletons. Material for sequencing was peripheral blood. The receptors stem from a man in his sixties or seventies in a cohort sampled during active COVID-19.

The chain links TRBV11-1 to TRBJ2-5; 14 bases fit TRBD2. The CDR3 length is 16 residues. Germline-derived CDR1 and CDR2 are SGHAT and FQDESV (reference sequence). Trimming took 4 bases from V and 5 from J; bases not matched to a gene: 6. In DNA, the CDR3 is TGTGCCAGCAGCTCCAAGACTAGCGGGAGGGGTGAGACCCAGTACTTC. Translating gives CASSSKTSGRGETQYF.

This sequence joins TRBV28 and TRBJ1-2; D is uncertain. Per germline, CDR1 MDHEN and CDR2 SYDVKM. The CDR3 runs 12 residues. V dropped 2 bases and J dropped 5 bases, with 6 bases sitting between them. The CDR3 region has the DNA TGTGCCAGCAGTTTAGAACATTATGGCTACACCTTC. Amino acids: CASSLEHYGYTF.

The chain has TRBV7-6 and TRBJ2-3; D perhaps matches TRBD1 (6 bases). Germline assignment: CDR1 SGHVS and CDR2 FNYEAQ. V shed 5 bases and J shed 3 bases, with 15 bases lying between them. This CDR3 has 15 amino acids. The CDR3 here is CASSPYRVRTDTQYF. For the CDR3, the DNA is TGTGCCAGCAGCCCGTACAGGGTGAGGACAGATACGCAGTATTTT.

The chain carries TRBV5-5 and TRBJ2-7; D unresolved. Germline V gives CDR1 SGHKS, CDR2 YYEKEE (reference sequence). CDR3 length: 15 residues. Trimming took 0 bases from V and 0 from J, leaving 10 bases between them. The CDR3 region has the DNA TGTGCCAGCAGCTTGGCCGCAGGTTACTCCTACGAGCAGTACTTC. This gives the protein CASSLAAGYSYEQYF.

The rearrangement uses TRBV28 and TRBJ1-2; 7 bases match TRBD1. This CDR3 is 14 amino acids long. Germline loops: CDR1 MDHEN, CDR2 SYDVKM. After removal of 2 bases from V and 7 bases from J, the junction contained 7 bases not matched to a gene. This chain's CDR3 is CASSLRQGGSGYTF. CDR3 sequence (DNA): TGTGCCAGCAGTTTAAGACAGGGTGGCAGTGGCTACACCTTC.

CDR3 coding DNA: TGTGCCAGCAGCCGGGGACAGGGCAAAGGCGGGAGATGGGAGACCCAGTACTTC. Translated: CASSRGQGKGGRWETQYF. The J gene is TRBJ2-5, the V gene TRBV9; 9 bases map to TRBD1. The germline V gene has CDR1 SGDLS and CDR2 YYNGEE. Trimming removed 4 bases from V and 5 bases from J; junction bases left unmatched: 18. CDR3 length: 18 residues.

V is TRBV28 and J is TRBJ1-5; D uncertain. Trimming removed 5 bases from V and 4 bases from J, with 9 bases in between. The germline CDR1 and CDR2 sequences are MDHEN and SYDVKM. The CDR3 contains 13 residues. CDR3 region: CASSPFLNQPQHF. The CDR3 DNA reads as TGTGCCAGCAGTCCATTCCTAAATCAGCCCCAGCATTTT.

The chain joins TRBV9 to TRBJ2-5; D perhaps matches TRBD1 (5 bases). The germline gives CDR1 SGDLS, CDR2 YYNGEE. V was cut by 0 bases and J by 2 bases, with 14 bases left in between. The CDR3 contains 16 residues. The CDR3 protein is CASSVGMQGKQETQYF. CDR3 nucleotide sequence: TGTGCCAGCAGCGTAGGGATGCAGGGAAAACAAGAGACCCAGTACTTC.

The rearrangement links TRBV27 to TRBJ1-5; D is perhaps TRBD1 (6 bases). Germline loops: CDR1 MNHEY, CDR2 SMNVEV (reference sequence). Between the trimmed V and J ends, which lost 6 bases and 3 bases, there was a span of 15 bases. CDR3 size: 15 residues. The CDR3: CASSLTTGVNQPQHF. As DNA, the CDR3 is TGTGCCAGCAGCCTAACGACAGGAGTCAATCAGCCCCAGCATTTT.

V and J are TRBV24-1 and TRBJ1-1, with 7 bases aligning to TRBD1. The germline gives CDR1 KGHDR, CDR2 SFDVKD. V lost 7 bases, J lost 4 bases, and 5 bases stayed unmatched. The CDR3 has 13 amino acids. The CDR3 DNA reads as TGTGCCACCAGGACCTCAGGGGGCACTGAAGCTTTCTTT. It codes for CATRTSGGTEAFF.

The chain carries TRBV28 and TRBJ2-7; 9 bases line up with TRBD2. The CDR3 extends over 13 amino acids. Unmatched junction bases numbered 7, after V lost 10 bases and J lost 3 bases. Germline V gives CDR1 MDHEN, CDR2 SYDVKM. In nucleotides, the CDR3 is TGTGCCACCGCCGGTAGCGGGAGCTACGAGCAGTACTTC. It is translated as CATAGSGSYEQYF.

This rearrangement joins TRBV21-1 to TRBJ2-6; the table's D call, TRBD1, was not checked against the DNA. TRBV21-1 is classified as a pseudogene. The CDR3 has 19 amino acids. The CDR3 here is CASSKVAPFRASGANVLTF. The CDR3 coding sequence is TGTGCCAGCAGCAAAGTGGCGCCGTTCAGGGCGTCTGGGGCCAACGTCCTGACTTTC.

The chain combines TRBV6-2 or TRBV6-3 with TRBJ1-5; 10 positions match TRBD1. Per the germline V gene, CDR1 is MNHEY and CDR2 is SVGEGT. V dropped 5 bases and J dropped 0; count of bases not matched to a gene: 1. This CDR3 has 15 residues. The CDR3 bases are TGTGCCAGCAGTGACAGGGGGCCTAGCAATCAGCCCCAGCATTTT. Translating it yields CASSDRGPSNQPQHF.

The chain joins TRBV18 to TRBJ2-3, with 7 positions matching TRBD2. CDR3 size: 16 residues. CDR1 KGHSH and CDR2 LQKENI come from the germline V gene. V gave up 5 bases and J gave up 2 bases; unmatched junction bases: 10. The chain's CDR3 is CASSSNWLAATDTQYF. CDR3 coding DNA: TGTGCCAGCTCATCCAATTGGCTAGCGGCCACAGATACGCAGTATTTT.

This chain uses TRBV15 with TRBJ1-2; TRBD1 aligns across 7 bases. CDR1 and CDR2 (germline): LNHNV, YYDKDF (reference sequence). The length of the CDR3 is 13 residues. The V gene end was trimmed by 1 base and the J gene end by 6 bases; junction bases not matched to a gene: 2. The CDR3 loop is CATSRVDRDGYTF. The CDR3 bases are TGTGCCACCAGCAGAGTTGACAGGGATGGCTACACCTTC.